A selection of T cell receptor beta chains follows, all from one sample in a study of somatic mutations in cytotoxic T cells in rheumatoid arthritis. Clones were read by immunoSEQ multiplex PCR, and TCRdb kept only the in-frame ones, dropping some. The repertoire includes 15,000 to 20,000 clones, roughly 80% of them detected once, and roughly a tenth sits in the top ten. The material sequenced was CD8+ T cells sorted from blood. All receptors derive from a woman in her forties or fifties in good health. Both conserved end residues are part of each CDR3. The order of the fields is clone size, D gene, V gene, J gene, CDR3 protein, CDR3 DNA. D genes are given only for firm matches. Clone size is given for some rows only: seen once, a few or many times, or a class if the clone is expanded.

abundance: -
d_gene: -
v_gene: TRBV5-6
j_gene: TRBJ1-1
CDR3aa: CASSFPTGNTEAFF
CDR3nt: TGTGCCAGCAGCTTCCCGACAGGGAACACTGAAGCTTTCTTT

abundance: few
d_gene: TRBD2
v_gene: TRBV9
j_gene: TRBJ2-1
CDR3aa: CASSASGMVNEQFF
CDR3nt: TGTGCCAGCAGCGCTAGCGGGATGGTCAATGAGCAGTTCTTC

abundance: -
d_gene: TRBD2
v_gene: TRBV6-5
j_gene: TRBJ2-3
CDR3aa: CASSYGTSAADTQYF
CDR3nt: TGTGCCAGCAGTTACGGGACTAGCGCGGCAGATACGCAGTATTTT

abundance: medium-sized
d_gene: TRBD1
v_gene: TRBV29-1
j_gene: TRBJ2-1
CDR3aa: CSVGQGGNEQFF
CDR3nt: TGCAGCGTGGGACAGGGGGGCAATGAGCAGTTCTTC

abundance: once
d_gene: -
v_gene: TRBV19
j_gene: TRBJ2-2
CDR3aa: CASTETGELFF
CDR3nt: TGTGCCAGTACGGAGACCGGGGAGCTGTTTTTT

abundance: -
d_gene: -
v_gene: TRBV5-6
j_gene: TRBJ2-7
CDR3aa: CASSPPSSAETYEQYF
CDR3nt: TGTGCCAGCAGCCCACCCAGTTCGGCCGAAACCTACGAGCAGTACTTC

abundance: -
d_gene: TRBD2
v_gene: TRBV9
j_gene: TRBJ2-7
CDR3aa: CASSPTSGSTYEQYF
CDR3nt: TGTGCCAGCAGCCCGACTAGCGGGAGCACCTACGAGCAGTACTTC

abundance: -
d_gene: -
v_gene: TRBV7-2
j_gene: TRBJ2-5
CDR3aa: CASSLYVQETQYF
CDR3nt: TGTGCCAGCAGCTTATACGTACAAGAGACCCAGTACTTC

abundance: -
d_gene: -
v_gene: TRBV5-4
j_gene: TRBJ1-2
CDR3aa: CASSLSENYGYTF
CDR3nt: TGTGCCAGCAGCTTGTCGGAAAACTATGGCTACACCTTC

abundance: -
d_gene: -
v_gene: TRBV5-6
j_gene: TRBJ1-1
CDR3aa: CASSKTGKLMNTEAFF
CDR3nt: TGTGCCAGCAGTAAAACAGGGAAACTCATGAACACTGAAGCTTTCTTT

abundance: -
d_gene: TRBD2
v_gene: TRBV19
j_gene: TRBJ2-7
CDR3aa: CASSIGGGGLSYEQYF
CDR3nt: TGTGCCAGTAGTATAGGTGGCGGGGGGCTCTCCTACGAGCAGTACTTC

abundance: -
d_gene: TRBD1
v_gene: TRBV27
j_gene: TRBJ2-2
CDR3aa: CASTPSPGGLGELFF
CDR3nt: TGTGCCAGCACCCCCTCCCCAGGGGGCCTAGGGGAGCTGTTTTTT

abundance: -
d_gene: -
v_gene: TRBV9
j_gene: TRBJ1-1
CDR3aa: CASSPSGVGAEAFF
CDR3nt: TGTGCCAGCAGCCCTAGTGGGGTGGGGGCTGAAGCTTTCTTT

abundance: -
d_gene: TRBD2
v_gene: TRBV10-3
j_gene: TRBJ2-3
CDR3aa: CAISEDPGGLADTQYF
CDR3nt: TGTGCCATCAGTGAGGATCCGGGGGGGCTCGCAGATACGCAGTATTTT

abundance: -
d_gene: TRBD2
v_gene: TRBV7-8
j_gene: TRBJ2-3
CDR3aa: CASSSSGGITDTQYF
CDR3nt: TGTGCCAGCAGCTCCAGCGGGGGGATCACAGATACGCAGTATTTT

abundance: few
d_gene: TRBD2
v_gene: TRBV13
j_gene: TRBJ2-1
CDR3aa: CASSTRFSGNPGEEQFF
CDR3nt: TGTGCCAGCAGCACCCGGTTTAGCGGGAACCCCGGGGAGGAGCAGTTCTTC

abundance: -
d_gene: -
v_gene: TRBV27
j_gene: TRBJ1-2
CDR3aa: CASSLSVQNGYTF
CDR3nt: TGTGCCAGCAGTTTAAGCGTCCAGAATGGCTACACCTTC

abundance: -
d_gene: TRBD1
v_gene: TRBV4-1
j_gene: TRBJ1-4
CDR3aa: CASSLGQSGNEKLFF
CDR3nt: TGCGCCAGCAGCTTGGGACAGTCGGGGAATGAAAAACTGTTTTTT

abundance: -
d_gene: -
v_gene: TRBV9
j_gene: TRBJ1-4
CDR3aa: CASSDGSGGSNEKLFF
CDR3nt: TGTGCCAGCAGCGACGGAAGTGGGGGTTCTAATGAAAAACTGTTTTTT

abundance: -
d_gene: -
v_gene: TRBV30
j_gene: TRBJ1-6
CDR3aa: CAWTEGNTNSPLHF
CDR3nt: TGTGCCTGGACTGAGGGGAATACTAATTCACCCCTCCACTTT

abundance: -
d_gene: -
v_gene: TRBV5-6
j_gene: TRBJ1-2
CDR3aa: CASSPGTLALYGYTF
CDR3nt: TGTGCCAGCAGCCCCGGGACCCTGGCCCTTTATGGCTACACCTTC

abundance: -
d_gene: -
v_gene: TRBV11-2
j_gene: TRBJ2-7
CDR3aa: CASSLLGYSYEQYF
CDR3nt: TGTGCCAGCAGCTTACTGGGTTACTCCTACGAGCAGTACTTC

abundance: few
d_gene: -
v_gene: TRBV7-9
j_gene: TRBJ1-2
CDR3aa: CASSSSQTDVGGYTF
CDR3nt: TGTGCCAGCAGCTCTTCGCAGACGGACGTCGGCGGCTACACCTTC

abundance: once
d_gene: -
v_gene: TRBV30
j_gene: TRBJ2-3
CDR3aa: CAWSYDGFRTDTQYF
CDR3nt: TGTGCCTGGAGTTACGACGGGTTCCGCACAGATACGCAGTATTTT

abundance: -
d_gene: -
v_gene: TRBV6-5
j_gene: TRBJ1-6
CDR3aa: CASSYPSPLHF
CDR3nt: TGTGCCAGCAGTTACCCTTCACCCCTCCACTTT

abundance: -
d_gene: -
v_gene: TRBV20-1
j_gene: TRBJ2-5
CDR3aa: CGVTQETQYF
CDR3nt: TGCGGCGTGACACAAGAGACCCAGTACTTC

abundance: -
d_gene: -
v_gene: TRBV7-7
j_gene: TRBJ2-1
CDR3aa: CASSLSRSYNEQFF
CDR3nt: TGTGCCAGCAGCTTAAGTCGCTCCTACAATGAGCAGTTCTTC

abundance: -
d_gene: -
v_gene: TRBV28
j_gene: TRBJ1-3
CDR3aa: CASSPSGRERNTIYF
CDR3nt: TGTGCCAGCAGTCCTTCTGGGAGGGAAAGAAACACCATATATTTT

abundance: -
d_gene: -
v_gene: TRBV25-1
j_gene: TRBJ1-4
CDR3aa: CASSEGTNEKLFF
CDR3nt: TGTGCCAGCAGTGAGGGTACTAATGAAAAACTGTTTTTT

abundance: -
d_gene: -
v_gene: TRBV4-1
j_gene: TRBJ2-3
CDR3aa: CASSWDTDTQYF
CDR3nt: TGCGCCAGCAGCTGGGACACAGATACGCAGTATTTT